The 22 T cell receptor beta chains below were found in one sample sequenced in a study of identical twins. TCRdb reprocessed the 5' RACE reads via MiXCR and lists one record per CDR3 protein. This table holds roughly 1,500,000 distinct CDR3 sequences, about 30% found once. Sequenced: cord blood. The receptors originated from a newborn girl in good health.

The V gene is TRBV2, the J gene TRBJ2-1; TRBD1 aligns across 7 bases. From germline, CDR1 is SNHLY and CDR2 FYNNEI. The V gene end was trimmed by 4 bases and the J gene end by 1 base; junction bases not matched to a gene: 4. This CDR3 has 15 amino acids. CDR3 sequence (DNA): TGTGCCAGCAGTGTTCACAGGGGTTCCTACAATGAGCAGTTCTTC. This codes for CASSVHRGSYNEQFF.

The CDR3 DNA reads TGCGCCAGCAGCTTGGAACCTGGGTCGGGGGCAGATACGCAGTATTTT. Translating it yields CASSLEPGSGADTQYF. The V gene is TRBV5-1, the J gene TRBJ2-3; D possibly corresponds to TRBD2 (6 bases). Germline loops: CDR1 SGHRS, CDR2 YFSETQ. The CDR3 runs 16 residues. V lost 0 bases and J lost 4, with 15 bases in between. Full variable domain (rest looked up from reference TRBV5-1 and TRBJ2-3): KAGVTQTPRYLIKTRGQQVTLSCSPISGHRSVSWYQQTPGQGLQFLFEYFSETQRNKGNFPGRFSGRQFSNSRSEMNVSTLELGDSALYLCASSLEPGSGADTQYFGPGTRLTVL.

V is TRBV10-3 and J is TRBJ2-1; TRBD2 aligns across 12 bases. Germline V lookup: CDR1 ENHRY, CDR2 SYGVKD. The ends lost 3 bases at V and 9 bases at J; junction bases unmatched: 9. CDR3 size: 16 residues. The CDR3 DNA sequence: TGTGCCATCAGTGAATGGCTCGTGACTAGCGGGGGTGAGCAGTTCTTC. Translating gives CAISEWLVTSGGEQFF.

The chain joins TRBV6-1 to TRBJ2-7, with 9 bases aligning to TRBD2. Germline assignment: CDR1 MNHNS and CDR2 SASEGT. Trimming removed 1 base from V and 4 bases from J; junction bases left unmatched: 5. The CDR3 has 15 amino acids. The CDR3 nucleotides are TGTGCCAGCAGTGAAGGACTAGCGGCCCTTTACGAGCAGTACTTC. It encodes CASSEGLAALYEQYF.

The chain carries TRBV7-2 and TRBJ2-3; D possibly corresponds to TRBD2 (6 bases). The CDR3 has 17 residues. Trimming pared 1 base from V and 0 bases from J, leaving 14 bases between. Looked up from germline, CDR1 is SGHTA and CDR2 is FQGNSA. The CDR3 coding sequence is TGTGCCAGCAGCTTAGGGCCGGGAGTCTTTAGCACAGATACGCAGTATTTT. It codes for CASSLGPGVFSTDTQYF.

This clonotype was found a few times. The chain joins TRBV20-1 to TRBJ2-7; 14 bases map to TRBD2. Germline V gene lookup returns CDR1 DFQATT and CDR2 SNEGSKA (reference sequence). Trimming took 3 bases from V and 9 from J; bases not matched to a gene: 19. The CDR3 runs 18 residues. The CDR3 is CSARKGTSGRGVLASQYF. The CDR3 region has the DNA TGCAGTGCTAGGAAGGGGACTAGCGGGAGAGGGGTTTTGGCATCGCAGTACTTC.

CDR3 protein: CATSGLGGTEAFF. The DNA for the CDR3 is TGTGCCACCAGTGGCCTTGGGGGGACTGAAGCTTTCTTT. V gene TRBV24-1 combines with J gene TRBJ1-1, with D maybe TRBD1 (5 bases). The V gene lost 5 bases and the J gene lost 5 bases, with 11 bases spanning the gap. The CDR3 covers 13 residues. Germline-derived CDR1 and CDR2 are KGHDR and SFDVKD.

Worth noting for this clonotype: A far larger clone is a single base away, which makes a read error likely. V usage is TRBV12-3 or TRBV12-4 and J usage is TRBJ2-4, with 10 bases identical to TRBD1. The CDR3 has 13 residues. With 5 bases clipped from V and 13 bases from J, the junction kept 8 bases outside the gene matches. CDR3 sequence (DNA): TGTGCCAGCAGTAGACAGGGGGCCTACGGGCAGTACTTC. It specifies CASSRQGAYGQYF.

V and J are TRBV20-1 and TRBJ2-5; D unresolved. V lost 5 bases, J lost 2 bases, and 9 bases lay in between. CDR3 size: 12 residues. Germline V CDR1 and CDR2: DFQATT, SNEGSKA (reference sequence). DNA for the CDR3: TGCAGTGCTCCCGGCGGTCAAGAGACCCAGTACTTC. It yields the protein CSAPGGQETQYF.

Details on this clonotype: A much more abundant neighbour one base away suggests this may be a read error. The chain carries TRBV5-1 and TRBJ2-1, with D unclear. This CDR3 is 11 amino acids long. The germline V gene has CDR1 SGHRS and CDR2 YFSETQ. DNA for the CDR3: TGCGCCAGCAGCTGGATCAATGAGCAGTCCTTC. Residues: CASSWINEQSF.

This sequence joins TRBV24-1 and TRBJ2-1, with TRBD1 matching 7 bases. Germline values: CDR1 KGHDR, CDR2 SFDVKD. V shed 4 bases and J 10 bases; nucleotides not matched to a gene: 9. The length of the CDR3 is 14 residues. The CDR3 protein is CATSDRDSRYEQFF. CDR3 DNA: TGTGCCACCAGTGACAGGGACAGCCGCTACGAGCAGTTCTTC.

Worth noting for this clonotype: This may be a read error: a much more frequent sequence differs by one nucleotide. This chain connects TRBV29-1 to TRBJ2-1; 7 nucleotides align to TRBD2. Germline V CDR1 and CDR2: SQVTM, ANQGSEA. CDR3 size: 14 residues. The J segment lost 0 bases and the V segment lost 4 bases, leaving 3 bases of the junction unmatched. The CDR3 reads CSVGREASYNEQFF. The CDR3 bases are TGCAGCGTTGGACGGGAGGCCTCCTACAATGAGCAGTTCTTC.

This sequence joins TRBV5-6 and TRBJ2-1; perhaps D is TRBD1 or TRBD2 (6 bases each). The CDR3 consists of 13 residues. CDR1 and CDR2 (germline): SGHDT, YYEEEE. V lost 6 bases, J lost 4 bases, and 11 bases lay in between. This chain's CDR3 is CASIQGGYNEQFF. The CDR3 region has the DNA TGTGCCAGCATCCAAGGGGGGTACAATGAGCAGTTCTTC.

In this sample, this clonotype turned up a few times. The gene calls are TRBV12-3 or TRBV12-4 and TRBJ2-7; D not certain. The CDR3 loop spans 13 amino acids. V was cut by 5 bases and J by 5 bases, with 13 bases left in between. The DNA of the CDR3 is TGTGCCAGCAGTCTTTCTAACGACCACGAGCAGTACTTC. Translation gives CASSLSNDHEQYF.

This clonotype was detected many times. At one end the junction does not follow the germline gene, possibly because of a read error. The V and J genes are TRBV5-1 and TRBJ2-2; D unresolved. The CDR3 loop spans 13 amino acids. The germline V gene has CDR1 SGHRS and CDR2 YFSETQ. CDR3 nucleotides: TGTGCCAGCAGCTTAACGAACACCGGGGAGCTGTTTTTT. It specifies CASSLTNTGELFF.

This clonotype came up a few times. J is TRBJ2-7 and V is TRBV7-2; no reliable D call. The CDR3 is 17 amino acids. Trimming took 5 bases from V and 3 from J, leaving 23 bases between them. Germline values: CDR1 SGHTA, CDR2 FQGNSA. The CDR3 here is CASSQRRLFGSHYEQYF. CDR3 DNA: TGTGCCAGCAGCCAGCGCCGTTTGTTTGGTTCCCACTACGAGCAGTACTTC. The variable domain in full, with the rest retrieved from reference TRBV7-2 and TRBJ2-7, is GAGVSQSPSNKVTEKGKDVELRCDPISGHTALYWYRQSLGQGLEFLIYFQGNSAPDKSGLPSDRFSAERTGGSVSTLTIQRTQQEDSAVYLCASSQRRLFGSHYEQYFGPGTRLTVT.

This clonotype was seen repeatedly, ten times or more. The chain links TRBV27 to TRBJ2-7; the match to TRBD2 covers 8 bases. Per germline, CDR1 MNHEY and CDR2 SMNVEV (reference sequence). V shed 2 bases and J 6 bases; nucleotides not matched to a gene: 3. The CDR3 extends over 13 amino acids. CDR3 loop: CASSLHGTSEQYF. In nucleotides, the CDR3 is TGTGCCAGCAGTTTACACGGGACTAGCGAGCAGTACTTC.

V usage is TRBV27 and J usage is TRBJ2-3; 12 bases map to TRBD1. The V and J ends lost 3 bases and 2 bases, in that order; junction bases with no gene match: 12. This CDR3 region has 19 residues. Germline loops: CDR1 MNHEY, CDR2 SMNVEV (reference sequence). The CDR3 loop is CASSLAPGQGAYDTDTQYF. The DNA of the CDR3 is TGTGCCAGCAGTTTGGCACCGGGACAGGGGGCTTATGACACAGATACGCAGTATTTT.

This clonotype was detected only a few times. The V call is TRBV6-6, the J call TRBJ1-6; tentatively, D is TRBD1 (5 bases). The germline V and J ends were trimmed by 6 bases and 1 base, with 13 bases remaining between them. This CDR3 contains 16 residues. Germline V gene sequence: CDR1 MNHNY, CDR2 SVGAGI (reference sequence). CDR3 residues: CASSFTGGSYNSPLHF. The CDR3 DNA follows: TGTGCCAGCAGCTTTACCGGGGGATCCTATAATTCACCCCTCCACTTT.

The chain joins TRBV14 to TRBJ1-4; the D is unclear. Trimming removed 1 base from V and 1 base from J, with 10 bases in between. Germline CDR1 reads SGHDN; CDR2 reads FVKESK. There are 16 residues in the CDR3. CDR3 nucleotides: TGTGCCAGCAGCCAAGTTAAGACGGAAACTAATGAAAAACTGTTTTTT. Its translation: CASSQVKTETNEKLFF. The whole variable domain, filled in from reference TRBV14 and TRBJ1-4, reads EAGVTQFPSHSVIEKGQTVTLRCDPISGHDNLYWYRRVMGKEIKFLLHFVKESKQDESGMPNNRFLAERTGGTYSTLKVQPAELEDSGVYFCASSQVKTETNEKLFFGSGTQLSVL.

This chain uses TRBV3-1 with TRBJ1-2; 8 bases align to TRBD1. Per the germline V gene, CDR1 is LGHDT and CDR2 is YNNKEL (reference sequence). The CDR3 is 15 residues long. The J segment lost 4 bases and the V segment lost 3 bases, leaving 7 bases of the junction unmatched. The CDR3 coding sequence is TGTGCCAGCAGCCAGCTGACAGGGGCCATCTATGGCTACACCTTC. This translates into CASSQLTGAIYGYTF.

The genes are TRBV20-1 and TRBJ2-3, with 9 positions matching TRBD2. With 6 bases clipped from V and 4 bases from J, the junction kept 5 bases outside the gene matches. The CDR3 is 13 amino acids. CDR1 is DFQATT and CDR2 is SNEGSKA in the germline V gene (reference sequence). The CDR3 sequence is CSAVGLAADTQYF. The CDR3 nucleotides are TGCAGTGCGGTGGGACTAGCCGCAGATACGCAGTATTTT.